Described below is a single TCR beta chain sequence and its context. What it binds is unknown. The ends were cut back, 1 base at V and 9 bases at J, with 15 bases in the middle. The CDR3 loop spans 14 amino acids. In germline, CDR1 is LNHDA, CDR2 SQIVND (reference sequence). Assay used: immunoSEQ multiplex PCR; TCRdb lists only in-frame clones, some missing. This sample has around 170,000 clones, with 85% found just once. Donors came from a validation cohort of about 120 subjects, distinct from the first 666-subject cohort. The entry originates in a study of cytomegalovirus exposure and HLA in healthy donors. Study overall: The approximately 130 validation repertoires were reported in a later analysis to have been generated on the same platform as the roughly 630 first-cohort repertoires.

Study-wide findings and caveats: The classifier reportedly diagnosed cytomegalovirus status with high sensitivity and specificity. According to the study, 150 to 200 TCR beta chains were cytomegalovirus-associated.

The V call is TRBV19, the J call TRBJ1-2, with D tentatively TRBD1 (6 bases). This TCR was sampled from a man aged 18 to 30 in good health and CMV-seropositive. Sequences were obtained from PBMCs. CDR3 sequence reads: CASSIGNRDTRYTF. The DNA for the CDR3 is TGTGCCAGTAGTATAGGCAACCGGGACACCCGCTACACCTTC.